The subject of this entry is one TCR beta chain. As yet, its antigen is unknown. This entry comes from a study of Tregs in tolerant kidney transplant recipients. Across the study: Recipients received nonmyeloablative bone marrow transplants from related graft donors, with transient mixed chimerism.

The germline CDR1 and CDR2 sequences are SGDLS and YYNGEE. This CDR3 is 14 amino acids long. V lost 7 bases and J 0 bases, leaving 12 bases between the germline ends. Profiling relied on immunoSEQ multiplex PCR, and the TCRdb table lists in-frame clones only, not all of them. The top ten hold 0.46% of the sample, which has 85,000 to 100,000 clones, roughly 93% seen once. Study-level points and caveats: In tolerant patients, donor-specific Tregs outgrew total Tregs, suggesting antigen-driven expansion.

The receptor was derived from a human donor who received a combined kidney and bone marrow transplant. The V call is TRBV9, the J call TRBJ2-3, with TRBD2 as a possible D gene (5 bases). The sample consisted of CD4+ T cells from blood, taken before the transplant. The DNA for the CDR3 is TGTGCCAGCGCCAGCGGCAGTAGCACAGATACGCAGTATTTT. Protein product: CASASGSSTDTQYF.